The 3 T cell receptor beta chains below all came from one sample that was sequenced in a study of blood T cell repertoires in COVID-19. TCRdb's copy holds only in-frame clones and misses some; the assay was immunoSEQ multiplex PCR. The sample has about 84,000 clones; 83% are singletons. Sequencing was carried out using peripheral blood. These receptors were taken from a woman of 80 years or more with acute or convalescent COVID-19.

The genes are TRBV18 and TRBJ1-1; 7 bases are shared with TRBD1. The CDR3 length is 13 residues. Germline V CDR1 and CDR2: KGHSH, LQKENI. With 8 bases clipped from V and 1 base from J, the junction kept 4 bases outside the gene matches. CDR3 nucleotide sequence: TGTGCCAGCGCACGACAGGGGAACACTGAAGCTTTCTTT. Its translation: CASARQGNTEAFF.

This chain connects TRBV3-1 (or the pseudogene TRBV3-2) to TRBJ2-7; the D gene is possibly TRBD1 (5 bases). Trimming removed 1 base from V and 6 bases from J, with 10 bases in between. Germline assignment: CDR1 LGHDT and CDR2 YNNKEL (reference sequence). CDR3 length: 13 residues. The CDR3 DNA is TGTGCCAGCAGCCAAGTAGGGGATTCCGAGCAGTACTTC. Translated: CASSQVGDSEQYF.

The gene calls are TRBV10-1 and TRBJ2-5; D might be TRBD1 (5 bases). In germline, CDR1 is WNHNN, CDR2 SYGVQD (reference sequence). V dropped 3 bases and J dropped 2 bases, with 7 bases sitting between them. The CDR3 is 13 amino acids. DNA of the CDR3: TGCGCCAGCAGTGATGGACAACAAGAGACCCAGTACTTC. It specifies CASSDGQQETQYF.